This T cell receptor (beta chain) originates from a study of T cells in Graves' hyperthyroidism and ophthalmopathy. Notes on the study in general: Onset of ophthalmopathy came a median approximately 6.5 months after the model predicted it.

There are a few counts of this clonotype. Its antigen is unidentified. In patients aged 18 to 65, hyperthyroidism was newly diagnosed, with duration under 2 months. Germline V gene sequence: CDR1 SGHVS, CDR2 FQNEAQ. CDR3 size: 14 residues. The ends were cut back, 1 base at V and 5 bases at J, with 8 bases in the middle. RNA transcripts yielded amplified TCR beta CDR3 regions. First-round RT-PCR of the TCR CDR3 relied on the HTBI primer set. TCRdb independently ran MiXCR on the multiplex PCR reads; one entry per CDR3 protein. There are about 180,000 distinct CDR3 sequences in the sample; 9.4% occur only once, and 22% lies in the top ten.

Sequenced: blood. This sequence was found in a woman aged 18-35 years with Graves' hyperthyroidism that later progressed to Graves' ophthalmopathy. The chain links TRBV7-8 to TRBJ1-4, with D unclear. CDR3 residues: CASSLGSGNEKLFF. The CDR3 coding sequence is TGTGCCAGCAGCTTAGGTAGTGGCAATGAAAAACTGTTTTTT.